The clone carrying this T cell receptor (beta chain) was counted many times. This specimen comes from a study of T cells in Graves' hyperthyroidism and ophthalmopathy. Whole-study context: The authors collected peripheral blood at initial diagnosis, before any treatment.

CDR1 is MDHEN, CDR2 SYDVKM, per germline. The CDR3 covers 17 residues. V lost 5 bases to trimming and J lost 4 bases; unmatched junction nucleotides: 13. The source material, RNA transcripts, was used to amplify TCR beta CDR3 regions. RT-PCR in the first round (using the HTBI primer set) targeted the TCR CDR3. From the multiplex PCR reads, TCRdb called clonotypes with MiXCR, one entry per CDR3 protein. The table lists about 640,000 distinct CDR3 sequences, about 15% of them singletons. Sequencing was carried out using blood. This TCR was recovered from a woman aged 45-65 years with Graves' ophthalmopathy. This rearrangement joins TRBV28 to TRBJ2-2, with 7 bases that match TRBD2. This CDR3 reads CASSVPGGTRVTGELFF. CDR3 bases: TGTGCCAGCAGTGTACCCGGGGGGACCCGTGTCACCGGGGAGCTGTTTTTT.